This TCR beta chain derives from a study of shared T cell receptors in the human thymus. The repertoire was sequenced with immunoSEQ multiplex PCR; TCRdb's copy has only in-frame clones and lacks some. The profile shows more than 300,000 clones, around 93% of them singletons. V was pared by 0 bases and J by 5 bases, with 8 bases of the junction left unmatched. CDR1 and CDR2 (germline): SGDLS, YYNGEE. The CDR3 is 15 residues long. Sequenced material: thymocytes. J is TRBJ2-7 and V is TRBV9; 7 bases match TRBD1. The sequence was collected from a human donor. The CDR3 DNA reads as TGTGCCAGCAGCGTAGGGGACAGAAAGCTCCACGAGCAGTACTTC. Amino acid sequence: CASSVGDRKLHEQYF.